This T cell receptor (beta chain) was identified in a study of T cell responses to AZD1222 COVID-19 vaccine. Whole-study findings and limits: Clonal diversity was possibly underestimated; the donors were predominantly white British and more often female. At study baseline, merely over 5 AZD1222 recipients were seropositive.

Assay used: immunoSEQ multiplex PCR; TCRdb lists only in-frame clones, some missing. The data hold about 120,000 clones, with 75% to 95% observed a single time. A remark on this clone: What it binds is unknown.

This CDR3 has 15 amino acids. CDR1 is SGHRS, CDR2 YFSETQ, per germline. V was pared by 1 base and J by 0 bases, with 10 bases between. The receptor's source is an adult in good health. Sequenced here: peripheral blood, sampled on day 0 of AZD1222 vaccination. The gene calls are TRBV5-1 and TRBJ1-1, with D possibly TRBD1 on 5 matching bases. Written as DNA, the CDR3 is TGCGCCAGCAGCTTGCTCGGCAGGGTGAACACTGAAGCTTTCTTT. This codes for CASSLLGRVNTEAFF.